This T cell receptor (beta chain) appears in the sequencing data of a study of T cell responses to AZD1222 COVID-19 vaccine. This CDR3 is 13 amino acids long. Trimming stripped 5 bases from V and 1 base from J, with 8 bases between. From germline, CDR1 is SGHTA and CDR2 FQGNSA. This clone was recorded only once. The antigen is unknown. Study results and caveats: In all cases, repertoires were sampled only after the peak T cell response. It should be noted that donors were predominantly white British and more often female, and clonal diversity was possibly underestimated. CD4 TCRs associated with vaccination spanned spike, dominating at 160-218 and 743-854.

The table came from immunoSEQ multiplex PCR; TCRdb's copy has only in-frame clones and leaves some out. In the table there are 100,000 to 150,000 clones, more than 65% of which are singletons. The rearrangement links TRBV7-2 to TRBJ1-2; the D gene is possibly TRBD1 (6 bases). Sequenced here: peripheral blood, sampled 28 days after the second AZD1222 dose. The TCR originated in an adult who received the AZD1222 COVID-19 vaccine. CDR3 residues: CASSRDNNYGYTF. The CDR3 DNA reads TGTGCCAGCAGCCGGGACAATAACTATGGCTACACCTTC. Together with reference TRBV7-2 and TRBJ1-2, the CDR3 gives the full variable domain: GAGVSQSPSNKVTEKGKDVELRCDPISGHTALYWYRQSLGQGLEFLIYFQGNSAPDKSGLPSDRFSAERTGGSVSTLTIQRTQQEDSAVYLCASSRDNNYGYTFGSGTRLTVV.